This passage covers 19 T cell receptor beta chains from one sample sequenced in a study of blood T cell repertoires in COVID-19. TCRdb's table, derived via immunoSEQ multiplex PCR, lists solely in-frame clones and lacks some. The table records some 390,000 clones, around 92% of them present only once. Sample: PBMCs or T cells enriched from blood (not recorded which). The receptors were gathered from a woman aged 25 to 45 who had recovered from COVID-19.

The chain couples TRBV28 to TRBJ2-3; possible D gene TRBD2, 6 bases. This CDR3 is 18 amino acids long. V was pared by 4 bases and J by 2 bases, with 22 bases between. Looked up from germline, CDR1 is MDHEN and CDR2 is SYDVKM. CDR3 sequence: CASSSSWEDSGYTDTQYF. The CDR3 DNA follows: TGTGCCAGCAGTTCATCTTGGGAGGATAGCGGATACACAGATACGCAGTATTTT.

The genes are TRBV6-5 and TRBJ2-7, with no clear D. This CDR3 comprises 12 residues. V lost 6 bases, J lost 9 bases, and 15 bases lay in between. CDR1 and CDR2 from the germline V gene are MNHEY and SVGAGI. CDR3 protein: CASSDDSARQYF. DNA for the CDR3: TGTGCCAGCAGCGACGACTCAGCGAGGCAGTACTTC.

J is TRBJ2-1 and V is TRBV28; 9 bases are a match to TRBD2. Germline CDR1 and CDR2: MDHEN and SYDVKM. This CDR3 comprises 17 residues. The junction had 14 bases not matched to a gene; V was cut back by 4 bases and J by 7 bases. CDR3 DNA: TGTGCCAGCAGTTCCTTCCTCGCTAGCGGGATTTGGAATGAGCAGTTCTTC. Amino acids: CASSSFLASGIWNEQFF.

J is TRBJ1-2 and V is TRBV3-1 (or the pseudogene TRBV3-2); maybe TRBD1 (5 bases). Germline CDR1 LGHDT, CDR2 YNNKEL (reference sequence). Trimming shortened V by 4 bases and J by 8 bases, and 17 bases separated the two germline ends. This CDR3 has 14 amino acids. For the CDR3, the DNA is TGTGCCAGCAGCCCGGGGGGGGACCTCGGCGGCTACACCTTC. Translated, it gives CASSPGGDLGGYTF.

The chain joins TRBV27 to TRBJ1-1, with D possibly being TRBD1 (5 bases). The CDR3 runs to 14 residues. Germline V CDR1 and CDR2: MNHEY, SMNVEV (reference sequence). V dropped 6 bases and J dropped 0 bases, with 11 bases sitting between them. The CDR3: CASRRQTMNTEAFF. As DNA, the CDR3 is TGTGCCAGCAGGAGACAGACCATGAACACTGAAGCTTTCTTT.

The J gene is TRBJ2-7, the V gene TRBV7-2; 8 bases agree with TRBD2. This CDR3 has 19 residues. V trimming: 3 bases; J trimming: 4 bases; junction bases outside the gene matches: 20. The germline V gene encodes CDR1 SGHTA and CDR2 FQGNSA. This CDR3 reads CASSLRTSRRPHRTYEQYF. CDR3 bases: TGTGCCAGCAGCTTGCGGACTAGCCGTCGACCCCATCGAACATACGAGCAGTACTTC.

The gene calls are TRBV7-3 and TRBJ2-1; D not resolved. This CDR3 spans 12 amino acids. V lost 3 bases and J 9 bases, leaving 9 bases between the germline ends. CDR1 and CDR2 from the germline V gene are SGHTA and FQGTGA. CDR3 in amino acids: CASSLPGGEQFF. In DNA form, the CDR3 reads TGTGCCAGCAGCTTGCCGGGTGGTGAGCAGTTCTTC.

The V call is TRBV19, the J call TRBJ1-1; 8 positions agree with TRBD1. V lost 8 bases, J lost 5 bases, and 10 bases stayed unmatched. Germline V gene lookup returns CDR1 LNHDA and CDR2 SQIVND (reference sequence). This CDR3 has 14 residues. The CDR3 reads CASRPLDRATEAFF. The CDR3 DNA reads as TGTGCCAGTCGCCCCCTGGACAGGGCGACTGAAGCTTTCTTT.

Note on this clone: In the same sample, other DNA sequences code for this CDR3. The chain carries TRBV28 and TRBJ1-3, with D perhaps TRBD1 (5 bases). V dropped 3 bases and J dropped 4 bases, with 10 bases sitting between them. The germline V gene encodes CDR1 MDHEN and CDR2 SYDVKM. This CDR3 has 14 residues. In DNA, the CDR3 is TGTGCCAGCAGTTTTCGCCAGGGAGGAAACACCATATATTTT. Protein: CASSFRQGGNTIYF.

This sequence joins TRBV19 and TRBJ1-2; D gene ambiguous. The CDR3 spans 13 residues. Germline CDR1 LNHDA, CDR2 SQIVND (reference sequence). Trimming shortened V by 7 bases and J by 4 bases, and 13 bases separated the two germline ends. CDR3 sequence reads: CASTMGGLYGYTF. DNA of the CDR3: TGTGCCAGTACCATGGGAGGGCTCTATGGCTACACCTTC.

This chain joins TRBV21-1 and TRBJ2-1; no check of the table's D call, TRBD2, against the DNA was made. TRBV21-1 counts as a pseudogene. This CDR3 is 16 amino acids long. The CDR3: CASSARTSGSGDEQFF. Here the CDR3 DNA reads TGTGCCAGCAGCGCCCGGACTAGCGGGAGTGGTGATGAGCAGTTCTTC.

This clone occurred a few times. The chain uses TRBV6-6 and TRBJ2-7; 9 bases are shared with TRBD1. The ends lost 2 bases at V and 6 bases at J; junction bases unmatched: 5. Looked up from germline, CDR1 is MNHNY and CDR2 is SVGAGI (reference sequence). CDR3 length equals 14 residues. Written as DNA, the CDR3 is TGTGCCAGCAGTTACACCGGGACAGGGACCGAGCAGTACTTC. Encoded protein: CASSYTGTGTEQYF.

The chain is built from TRBV12-3 or TRBV12-4 and TRBJ1-2, with D maybe TRBD1 (6 bases). V was trimmed by 3 bases and J by 2 bases, leaving 7 bases between them. This CDR3 region has 13 residues. The CDR3 protein is CASSLDSNYGYTF. The CDR3 bases are TGTGCCAGCAGTTTGGACAGCAACTATGGCTACACCTTC.

The chain uses TRBV6-5 and TRBJ1-1; TRBD1 matches 9 bases. Unmatched junction bases numbered 4, after V lost 2 bases and J lost 3 bases. The CDR3 is made up of 15 amino acids. From germline, CDR1 is MNHEY and CDR2 SVGAGI. The CDR3 nucleotides are TGTGCCAGCAGTTACGGGGACAGGGTGTACACTGAAGCTTTCTTT. It translates to CASSYGDRVYTEAFF.

This chain uses TRBV7-2 with TRBJ2-3, with 8 bases lining up with TRBD2. Germline V CDR1 and CDR2: SGHTA, FQGNSA. The trim removed 4 bases at V and 1 base at J, leaving 13 bases unmatched. This CDR3 region has 18 residues. Here the CDR3 reads CASSYWTTSVRGTDTQYF. CDR3 nucleotides: TGTGCCAGCAGCTACTGGACGACTAGCGTACGTGGCACAGATACGCAGTATTTT.

V and J are TRBV6-2 or TRBV6-3 and TRBJ1-6, with D possibly TRBD1 on 5 matching bases. The CDR3 has 14 amino acids. The V gene's germline CDR1 is MNHEY and CDR2 SVGEGT. Trimming removed 0 bases at V and 10 bases at J, with 10 bases between. The CDR3 sequence is CASSYSGGRSPLHF. DNA of the CDR3: TGTGCCAGCAGTTACTCGGGGGGTAGATCACCCCTCCACTTT.

The gene calls are TRBV29-1 and TRBJ2-2; TRBD2 matches 8 bases. This CDR3 is built from 15 residues. The germline V gene encodes CDR1 SQVTM and CDR2 ANQGSEA. The V segment lost 2 bases and the J segment 6 bases; nucleotides outside the gene matches: 8. The CDR3 reads CSVEKGAGEAGELFF. CDR3 in DNA: TGCAGCGTTGAAAAGGGAGCGGGAGAGGCCGGGGAGCTGTTTTTT.

This clone has only one observation. V is TRBV6-5 and J is TRBJ2-5, with TRBD2 matching 12 bases. V was pared by 1 base and J by 3 bases, with 3 bases of the junction left unmatched. CDR3 length: 16 residues. CDR1 and CDR2 from the germline V gene are MNHEY and SVGAGI. The CDR3 DNA is TGTGCCAGCAGTTACTTTCGACTAGCGGGGGAAGAGACCCAGTACTTC. It is translated as CASSYFRLAGEETQYF.

The chain has TRBV18 and TRBJ2-2; D is ambiguous. V lost 0 bases and J lost 4, with 12 bases in between. CDR1 KGHSH and CDR2 LQKENI come from the germline V gene. The CDR3 covers 16 residues. The chain's CDR3 is CASSPPLLRSTGELFF. The CDR3 region has the DNA TGTGCCAGCTCACCACCGCTACTCCGGAGCACCGGGGAGCTGTTTTTT.